This T cell receptor (beta chain) was found in a study of regulatory T cells in long-lasting Graves disease. Relying on iRepertoire HTBI primers and Arm-PCR of CDR3 regions, the team built TCR beta libraries. One entry per CDR3 protein results from TCRdb running MiXCR on the multiplex PCR reads. Here the sample spans about 420,000 distinct CDR3 sequences, roughly 17% being singletons. The time point is: newly diagnosed GD, antithyroid drugs for less than 3 months. The TCR library was prepared using RNA isolated from PBMCs. This clonotype was picked up a small number of times. Its antigen is as yet unknown. The CDR3 has 15 residues. Germline CDR1 reads MNHEY; CDR2 reads SVGEGT. J was trimmed by 14 bases and V by 6 bases; bases with no gene match: 15. Study-wide results and limits: Persistent disease was associated with favored TRBV28 usage and with favored use of TRBJ1-2 and TRBJ2-5.

These data are also associated with another study on T cells in Graves' hyperthyroidism and ophthalmopathy. In that study: Model-based prediction identified ophthalmopathy a median around 6.5 months prior to its onset.

The origin of this receptor is a woman between 18 and 30 years old with Graves disease. The chain links TRBV6-2 or TRBV6-3 to TRBJ2-1; 11 bases agree with TRBD2. Sequenced here: peripheral blood mononuclear cells (PBMCs), sampled at new diagnosis, from a patient treated with antithyroid drugs. CDR3 in DNA: TGTGCCAGCAGCCACGGCTCTCTAGCGGGAGGCAACGAGTTCTTC. It is translated as CASSHGSLAGGNEFF.